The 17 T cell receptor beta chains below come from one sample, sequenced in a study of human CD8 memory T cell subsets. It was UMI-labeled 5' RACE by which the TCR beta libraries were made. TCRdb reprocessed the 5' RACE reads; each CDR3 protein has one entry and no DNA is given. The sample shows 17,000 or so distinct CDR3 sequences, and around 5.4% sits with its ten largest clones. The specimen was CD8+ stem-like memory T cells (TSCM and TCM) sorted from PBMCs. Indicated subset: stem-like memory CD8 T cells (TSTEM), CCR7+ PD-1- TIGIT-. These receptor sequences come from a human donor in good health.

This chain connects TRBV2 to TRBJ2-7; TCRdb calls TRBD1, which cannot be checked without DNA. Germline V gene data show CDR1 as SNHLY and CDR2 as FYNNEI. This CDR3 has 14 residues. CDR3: CASSDTGVSYEQYF.

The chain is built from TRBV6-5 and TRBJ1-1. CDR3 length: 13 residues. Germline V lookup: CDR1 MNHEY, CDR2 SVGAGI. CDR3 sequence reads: CASSYSRYTEAFF.

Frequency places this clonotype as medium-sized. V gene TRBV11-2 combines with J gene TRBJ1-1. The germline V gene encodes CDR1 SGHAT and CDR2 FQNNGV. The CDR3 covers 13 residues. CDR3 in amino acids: CASSRSGVTEAFF.

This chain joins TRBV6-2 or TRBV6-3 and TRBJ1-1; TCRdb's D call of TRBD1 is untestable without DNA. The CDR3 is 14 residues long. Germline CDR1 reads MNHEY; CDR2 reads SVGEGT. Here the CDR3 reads CASGLTGGNTEAFF.

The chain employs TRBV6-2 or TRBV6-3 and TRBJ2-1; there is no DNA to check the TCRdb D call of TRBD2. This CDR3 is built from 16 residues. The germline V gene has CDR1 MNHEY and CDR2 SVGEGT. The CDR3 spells CASSYERDYVFNEQFF.

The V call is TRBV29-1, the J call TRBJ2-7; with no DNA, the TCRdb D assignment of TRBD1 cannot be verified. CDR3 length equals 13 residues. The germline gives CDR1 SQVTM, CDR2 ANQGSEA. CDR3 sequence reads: CSALVGTGPEQYF.

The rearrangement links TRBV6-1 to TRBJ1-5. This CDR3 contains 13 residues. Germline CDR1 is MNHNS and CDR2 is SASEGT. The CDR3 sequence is CASSDRGVQPQHF.

The CDR3 protein is CASSQTPSAGDTQYF. V is TRBV3-1 and J is TRBJ2-3; there is no DNA to check the TCRdb D call of TRBD2. This CDR3 contains 15 residues. Germline V CDR1 and CDR2: LGHDT, YNNKEL (reference sequence).

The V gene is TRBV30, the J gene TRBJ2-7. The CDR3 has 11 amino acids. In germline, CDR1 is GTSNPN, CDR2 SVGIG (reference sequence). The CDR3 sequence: CAWSVNYEQYF.

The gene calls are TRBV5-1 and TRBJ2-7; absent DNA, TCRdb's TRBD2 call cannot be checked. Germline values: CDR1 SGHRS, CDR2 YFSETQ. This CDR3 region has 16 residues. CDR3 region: CASSSGLADETYEQYF. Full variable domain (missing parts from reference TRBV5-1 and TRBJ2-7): KAGVTQTPRYLIKTRGQQVTLSCSPISGHRSVSWYQQTPGQGLQFLFEYFSETQRNKGNFPGRFSGRQFSNSRSEMNVSTLELGDSALYLCASSSGLADETYEQYFGPGTRLTVT.

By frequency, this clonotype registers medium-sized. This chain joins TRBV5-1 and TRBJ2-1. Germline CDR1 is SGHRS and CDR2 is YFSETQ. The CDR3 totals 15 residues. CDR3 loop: CASSSAGRSDNEQFF.

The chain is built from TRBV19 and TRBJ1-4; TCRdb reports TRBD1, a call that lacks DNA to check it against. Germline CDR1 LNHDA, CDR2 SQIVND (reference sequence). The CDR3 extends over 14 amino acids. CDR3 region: CASSERGANEKLFF.

CDR3 loop: CASSLVASALSGNTIYF. V is TRBV5-6 and J is TRBJ1-3; the D call of TRBD1 rests on TCRdb alone, since no DNA is present to check it. The CDR3 consists of 17 residues. Germline V gene lookup returns CDR1 SGHDT and CDR2 YYEEEE.

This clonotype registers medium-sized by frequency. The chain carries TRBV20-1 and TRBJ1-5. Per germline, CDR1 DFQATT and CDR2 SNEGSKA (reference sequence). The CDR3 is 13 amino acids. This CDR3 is CSASPREGQPQHF.

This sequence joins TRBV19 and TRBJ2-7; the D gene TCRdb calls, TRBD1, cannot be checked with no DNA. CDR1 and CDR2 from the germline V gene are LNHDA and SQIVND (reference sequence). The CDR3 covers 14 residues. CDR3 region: CASSTTPLSDEQYF.

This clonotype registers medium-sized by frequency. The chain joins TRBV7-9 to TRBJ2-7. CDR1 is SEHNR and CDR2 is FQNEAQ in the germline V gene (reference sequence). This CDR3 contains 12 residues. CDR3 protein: CASSLGDYEQYF.

CDR3 region: CSAKKTSGLYEQYF. The V gene is TRBV20-1, the J gene TRBJ2-7; TCRdb calls TRBD2, which cannot be checked without DNA. Germline V gene lookup returns CDR1 DFQATT and CDR2 SNEGSKA (reference sequence). This CDR3 is 14 amino acids long.